This TCR beta chain was obtained from a study of cytomegalovirus exposure and HLA in healthy donors. The J segment lost 3 bases and the V segment lost 3 bases, leaving 8 bases of the junction unmatched. CDR3 size: 15 residues. CDR1 and CDR2 from the germline V gene are GTSNPN and SVGIG (reference sequence). Profiling relied on immunoSEQ multiplex PCR, and the TCRdb table lists in-frame clones only, not all of them. The profile covers roughly 150,000 clones, with 85% to 90% appearing a single time and around 3.2% taken by the ten largest. This receptor was identified in a young woman in good health and CMV-seropositive. The source material was PBMCs. V is TRBV30 and J is TRBJ2-7, with 10 bases lining up with TRBD1. CDR3 in DNA: TGTGCCTGGAGCTCTCCGGGACAGGGGTTCTACGAGCAGTACTTC. Its protein is CAWSSPGQGFYEQYF.